The rows below give T cell receptor beta chains drawn from one sample of a study of blood T cell repertoires in COVID-19. Here immunoSEQ multiplex PCR was the method, and the copy in TCRdb shows in-frame clones only, minus some. Seen here are 200,000 to 250,000 clones, approximately 80% observed once, and the top ten hold about 3.4%. Source material: PBMCs or T cells enriched from blood (not recorded which). These receptors originate from a woman in her sixties or seventies who had recovered from COVID-19. Both conserved end residues are part of each CDR3. D genes are given only for firm matches. Clone sizes are given selectively: once, few, many, or a class where the clone is expanded.

V: TRBV3-1/TRBV3-2
D: -
length: 15
size: -
J: TRBJ1-2
DNA: TGTGCCAGCAGCCAAGGGAGGAGGTCTACTAGGAGCTACACCTTC
CDR3: CASSQGRRSTRSYTF

V: TRBV5-4
D: -
length: 14
size: -
J: TRBJ1-6
DNA: TGTGCCAGCAACTTGCTTGGGGCAGCAGCACCCCTCCACTTT
CDR3: CASNLLGAAAPLHF

V: TRBV19
D: TRBD1
length: 16
size: -
J: TRBJ1-2
DNA: TGTGCCAGTAGTATCGCGGGACAGGGTGGATGGTATGGCTACACCTTC
CDR3: CASSIAGQGGWYGYTF

V: TRBV10-3
D: -
length: 13
size: -
J: TRBJ1-5
DNA: TGTGCCACCAGGCAACTTAGCAATCAGCCCCAGCATTTT
CDR3: CATRQLSNQPQHF

V: TRBV5-4
D: -
length: 14
size: -
J: TRBJ1-1
DNA: TGTGCCAGCATGCCAGGCTACATGAACACTGAAGCTTTCTTT
CDR3: CASMPGYMNTEAFF

V: TRBV5-4
D: TRBD1
length: 14
size: once
J: TRBJ1-2
DNA: TGTGCCAGCAGCGCAGGGGGCCTTAACTATGGCTACACCTTC
CDR3: CASSAGGLNYGYTF

V: TRBV11-2
D: -
length: 15
size: -
J: TRBJ2-3
DNA: TGTGCCAGCAGCCTCCTGACACCGCGCACAGATACGCAGTATTTT
CDR3: CASSLLTPRTDTQYF

V: TRBV11-2
D: TRBD1
length: 13
size: -
J: TRBJ2-5
DNA: TGTGCCAGCAGCGGACAGGGTTGGGAGACCCAGTACTTC
CDR3: CASSGQGWETQYF

V: TRBV4-2
D: TRBD1
length: 16
size: few
J: TRBJ1-1
DNA: TGTGCCAGCAGCCAAGAGACAGGGGTCATGAACACTGAAGCTTTCTTT
CDR3: CASSQETGVMNTEAFF

V: TRBV5-1
D: -
length: 16
size: -
J: TRBJ2-2
DNA: TGCGCCAGCGGCATACTGGGGCCTGTATTTAGCGGGGAGCTGTTTTTT
CDR3: CASGILGPVFSGELFF

V: TRBV5-1
D: TRBD1
length: 15
size: few
J: TRBJ1-3
DNA: TGCGCCAGCAGCATGGGACAGCGGGCTGGAAACACCATATATTTT
CDR3: CASSMGQRAGNTIYF

V: TRBV14
D: -
length: 13
size: -
J: TRBJ1-1
DNA: TGTGCCAGCAGCCAAGAACGGGGCACTGAAGCTTTCTTT
CDR3: CASSQERGTEAFF

V: TRBV27
D: TRBD1
length: 15
size: -
J: TRBJ2-7
DNA: TGTGCCAGCAGTTCAGGACAGGGATTATCCTACGAGCAGTACTTC
CDR3: CASSSGQGLSYEQYF

V: TRBV19
D: -
length: 15
size: once
J: TRBJ1-5
DNA: TGTGCCAGTAGTATAGCCGGGGTTGGAAATCAGCCCCAGCATTTT
CDR3: CASSIAGVGNQPQHF

V: TRBV29-1
D: -
length: 14
size: -
J: TRBJ2-7
DNA: TGCAGCGTTGAATCGGAGGCCGACTCTTACGAGCAGTACTTC
CDR3: CSVESEADSYEQYF

V: TRBV5-8
D: TRBD2
length: 12
size: -
J: TRBJ2-3
DNA: TGTGCCAGCAGAAGCCGGGGGGGTACGCAGTATTTT
CDR3: CASRSRGGTQYF

V: TRBV7-2
D: TRBD1
length: 16
size: -
J: TRBJ1-1
DNA: TGTGCCAGCAGCTTAGCGCATAGACAGGGGAGCACTGAAGCTTTCTTT
CDR3: CASSLAHRQGSTEAFF

V: TRBV15
D: TRBD2
length: 19
size: -
J: TRBJ2-5
DNA: TGTGCCACCAGCAGGGCGATACCCCAAGGACTAGCGGGGGGAGAGACCCAGTACTTC
CDR3: CATSRAIPQGLAGGETQYF

V: TRBV13
D: TRBD1
length: 12
size: -
J: TRBJ2-7
DNA: TGTGCCAGCAGCCATACAGGGGCCGAGCAGTACTTC
CDR3: CASSHTGAEQYF

V: TRBV3-1/TRBV3-2
D: TRBD2
length: 16
size: once
J: TRBJ2-3
DNA: TGTGCCAGCAGCCTACTAGCGGGAGGGCATGTAGATACGCAGTATTTT
CDR3: CASSLLAGGHVDTQYF

V: TRBV4-1
D: -
length: 16
size: -
J: TRBJ1-3
DNA: TGCGCCAGCAGCCAAGATAAAGACAGCTCTGGAAACACCATATATTTT
CDR3: CASSQDKDSSGNTIYF

V: TRBV19
D: -
length: 12
size: -
J: TRBJ2-1
DNA: TGTGCCAGTAGTGCCTATCGGGGTGAGCAGTTCTTC
CDR3: CASSAYRGEQFF

V: TRBV29-1
D: TRBD1
length: 12
size: once
J: TRBJ2-5
DNA: TGCAGCGTTGTAGGGGGCGGGGAGACCCAGTACTTC
CDR3: CSVVGGGETQYF

V: TRBV28
D: TRBD1
length: 14
size: -
J: TRBJ2-7
DNA: TGTGCCAGCAGTCCAGGACAGGGGCCCTACGAGCAGTACTTC
CDR3: CASSPGQGPYEQYF

V: TRBV5-4
D: -
length: 13
size: -
J: TRBJ1-2
DNA: TGTGCCAGCAGCTTGTACAGCAGTGACGGCTACACCTTC
CDR3: CASSLYSSDGYTF

V: TRBV18
D: TRBD2
length: 19
size: few
J: TRBJ2-5
DNA: TGTGCCAGCTCACCAATGGGCGGACTAGCGGGAGGGAGCCAAGAGACCCAGTACTTC
CDR3: CASSPMGGLAGGSQETQYF

V: TRBV5-4
D: TRBD1
length: 15
size: -
J: TRBJ2-3
DNA: TGTGCCAGCAGTTTTCCCGGGACAGGAACAGATACGCAGTATTTT
CDR3: CASSFPGTGTDTQYF

V: TRBV19
D: TRBD1
length: 12
size: -
J: TRBJ1-2
DNA: TGTGCCAGTACGGGGACAGTCTATGGCTACACCTTC
CDR3: CASTGTVYGYTF

V: TRBV7-2
D: TRBD2
length: 16
size: -
J: TRBJ2-3
DNA: TGTGCCAGCAGCTTAATGGCTAGCGGGGTAAACCCTACGCAGTATTTT
CDR3: CASSLMASGVNPTQYF

V: TRBV24-1
D: -
length: 13
size: -
J: TRBJ1-5
DNA: TGTGCCACCAGTGCCAGCGGCAATCAGCCCCAGCATTTT
CDR3: CATSASGNQPQHF

V: TRBV7-2
D: TRBD1
length: 14
size: once
J: TRBJ1-2
DNA: TGTGCCAGCAGCCTGGGGACAGGGCCCTATGGCTACACCTTC
CDR3: CASSLGTGPYGYTF

V: TRBV11-2
D: TRBD1
length: 14
size: -
J: TRBJ2-7
DNA: TGTGCCAGCAGTTCGGACAGGGGGGCCTACGAGCAGTACTTC
CDR3: CASSSDRGAYEQYF

V: TRBV28
D: TRBD1
length: 15
size: few
J: TRBJ1-6
DNA: TGTGCCAGCACGACAGGGGGTGATGGTAATTCACCCCTCCACTTT
CDR3: CASTTGGDGNSPLHF

V: TRBV14
D: -
length: 17
size: -
J: TRBJ1-1
DNA: TGTGCCAGCAGCCAAGGAGTCACAGGCTTTGTTAGCACTGAAGCTTTCTTT
CDR3: CASSQGVTGFVSTEAFF

V: TRBV23-1
D: -
length: 17
size: -
J: TRBJ1-4
DNA: TGCGCCAGCAGTCAATCGTCGGGGGAGGCAACTAATGAAAAACTGTTTTTT
CDR3: CASSQSSGEATNEKLFF

V: TRBV4-1
D: TRBD1
length: 19
size: -
J: TRBJ2-1
DNA: TGCGCCAGCAGCCCAGTCGGGCACAGGGGGGCGGAAGGGGGCGATGAGCAGTTCTTC
CDR3: CASSPVGHRGAEGGDEQFF

V: TRBV11-2
D: TRBD1
length: 14
size: -
J: TRBJ2-7
DNA: TGTGCCAGCAGCGTAGGACAGGGCGGCTACGAGCAGTACTTC
CDR3: CASSVGQGGYEQYF

V: TRBV5-8
D: -
length: 17
size: -
J: TRBJ1-5
DNA: TGTGCCAGCAGCTTATCGCCCTATCAGGGTGGCAATCAGCCCCAGCATTTT
CDR3: CASSLSPYQGGNQPQHF

V: TRBV27
D: TRBD1
length: 14
size: -
J: TRBJ1-2
DNA: TGTGCCAGCAGTCGGACAGGGGGCATCCATGGCTACACCTTC
CDR3: CASSRTGGIHGYTF

V: TRBV16
D: -
length: 14
size: once
J: TRBJ2-1
DNA: TGTGCCAGCAGCCCTTCAGGGGAAGGCAATGAGCAGTTCTTC
CDR3: CASSPSGEGNEQFF

V: TRBV12-3/TRBV12-4
D: -
length: 11
size: -
J: TRBJ1-2
DNA: TGTGCCAGCAGTCGCGGCGATGGCTACACCTTC
CDR3: CASSRGDGYTF

V: TRBV11-3
D: -
length: 14
size: -
J: TRBJ2-1
DNA: TGTGCCAGCAGCAGCCAGCGGCATGCCAATGAGCAGTTCTTC
CDR3: CASSSQRHANEQFF

V: TRBV5-1
D: TRBD1
length: 16
size: -
J: TRBJ1-4
DNA: TGCGCCAGCAGCCGACAGGGGCAAGCAACTAATGAAAAACTGTTTTTT
CDR3: CASSRQGQATNEKLFF

V: TRBV3-1/TRBV3-2
D: -
length: 17
size: -
J: TRBJ2-6
DNA: TGTGCCAGCAGCCAAGATCGCAGGGGCTCTGGGGCCAACGTCCTGACTTTC
CDR3: CASSQDRRGSGANVLTF

V: TRBV4-3
D: -
length: 16
size: many
J: TRBJ2-3
DNA: TGCGCCAGCAGCCAAGGTCCAGCGCTTAACACAGATACGCAGTATTTT
CDR3: CASSQGPALNTDTQYF

V: TRBV15
D: -
length: 12
size: -
J: TRBJ1-1
DNA: TGTGCCACCAGCAGAAAGGGGGATGAAGCTTTCTTT
CDR3: CATSRKGDEAFF

V: TRBV30
D: TRBD1
length: 17
size: -
J: TRBJ2-7
DNA: TGTGCCTGGAGTCCTAACCTCGGGACAGGATACTCCTACGAGCAGTACTTC
CDR3: CAWSPNLGTGYSYEQYF

V: TRBV19
D: -
length: 14
size: -
J: TRBJ1-2
DNA: TGTGCCAGTAGTACCGGGACTCCTGGAGATGGCTACACCTTC
CDR3: CASSTGTPGDGYTF

V: TRBV5-1
D: -
length: 15
size: once
J: TRBJ2-1
DNA: TGCGCCAGCAGCACAAGTACACAGGGATACAATGAGCAGTTCTTC
CDR3: CASSTSTQGYNEQFF

V: TRBV24-1
D: -
length: 13
size: -
J: TRBJ2-2
DNA: TGTGCCACTGCCCCGGGGAACACCGGGGAGCTGTTTTTT
CDR3: CATAPGNTGELFF

V: TRBV30
D: TRBD1
length: 15
size: medium-sized
J: TRBJ1-3
DNA: TGTGCCTGGAGAGGGACAGAAACCCCTGGAAACACCATATATTTT
CDR3: CAWRGTETPGNTIYF

V: TRBV19
D: TRBD1
length: 13
size: few
J: TRBJ1-5
DNA: TGTGCCAGCAGGACAGGGGATAATCAGCCCCAGCATTTT
CDR3: CASRTGDNQPQHF

V: TRBV5-4
D: -
length: 11
size: -
J: TRBJ2-7
DNA: TGTGCCAGCAGCCGAGGCTACGAGCAGTACTTC
CDR3: CASSRGYEQYF

V: TRBV11-2
D: TRBD2
length: 14
size: -
J: TRBJ2-3
DNA: TGTGCCAGCAGCCAAGGACGGGAGGCTTATACGCAGTATTTT
CDR3: CASSQGREAYTQYF

V: TRBV19
D: -
length: 11
size: once
J: TRBJ1-1
DNA: TGTGCCAGTAGTAATAGAGGGGGAGCTTTCTTT
CDR3: CASSNRGGAFF